Listed below are T cell receptor beta chains from one sample, sequenced in a study of cytomegalovirus exposure and HLA in healthy donors. Profiling relied on immunoSEQ multiplex PCR, and the TCRdb table lists in-frame clones only, not all of them. In the table there are 55,000 to 80,000 clones, roughly 77% of which are singletons. Input material: PBMCs. The receptors shown here come from a woman in her forties in good health and CMV-seropositive. CDR3s include the opening cysteine and the closing phenylalanine or tryptophan. A D gene is named only where the DNA matches it firmly.

j_call d_call v_call cdr3_nt cdr3_aa
TRBJ2-1 NA TRBV6-5 TGTGCCAGCAGTTACGGGGGGGGGCTTTTCAATGAGCAGTTCTTC CASSYGGGLFNEQFF
TRBJ2-3 NA TRBV5-1 TGCGCCAGCAGCCTAATAGGACAGAGCACAGATACGCAGTATTTT CASSLIGQSTDTQYF
TRBJ2-3 TRBD2 TRBV5-1 TGCGCCAGCAGCCCCGGGACTAGCGGGGTTAGGACAGATACGCAGTATTTT CASSPGTSGVRTDTQYF
TRBJ1-1 NA TRBV2 TGTGCCAGCAGTCTAACAGGGAACACTGAAGCTTTCTTT CASSLTGNTEAFF
TRBJ1-2 TRBD1 TRBV27 TGTGCCAGCAGTTCAGGACAGGGGTTGGGCTATGGCTACACCTTC CASSSGQGLGYGYTF
TRBJ1-4 TRBD1 TRBV5-1 TGCGCCAGCAGCTTGGGGACAGGAAATGAAAAACTGTTTTTT CASSLGTGNEKLFF
TRBJ1-1 NA TRBV7-6 TGTGCCAGCAGCTTACGCGCAGGGTCTATAACGAACACTGAAGCTTTCTTT CASSLRAGSITNTEAFF
TRBJ1-2 TRBD1 TRBV7-8 TGTGCCAGCAGCTTCACCCGGGACAGAAGAAATGGCTACACCTTC CASSFTRDRRNGYTF
TRBJ2-7 NA TRBV10-3 TGTGCCATCACCGACAGCCCCTACGAGCAGTACTTC CAITDSPYEQYF
TRBJ1-6 NA TRBV11-2 TGTGCCAGCAGCTTAAGAGGTTATAATTCACCCCTCCACTTT CASSLRGYNSPLHF
TRBJ1-1 NA TRBV9 TGTGCCAGCAGCGCCGAGGGGGGGGTGACTGAAGCTTTCTTT CASSAEGGVTEAFF
TRBJ2-5 TRBD1 TRBV11-2 TGTGCCAGCAGCTTGAGACAGGGGGTTGGTGAGACCCAGTACTTC CASSLRQGVGETQYF
TRBJ2-7 NA TRBV10-3 TGTGCCATCGGATTTGGAGGAGAGATCCACGAGCAGTACTTC CAIGFGGEIHEQYF
TRBJ1-1 TRBD1 TRBV6-6 TGTGCCAGCAGGCGAACAGGGGTCGCTTTCTTT CASRRTGVAFF
TRBJ2-3 NA TRBV5-4 TGTGCCAGCAGCTTATCTACAGATACGCAGTATTTT CASSLSTDTQYF